The following is a TCR beta chain sequence with its context. This clone was seen a few times. Its antigen remains undetermined. Per-nucleotide qualities are absent, and no much larger clonotype sits a single base away. TCRbeta CDR3 regions were amplified from genomic DNA by means of the immunoSEQ Assay, a bias-controlled multiplex PCR. On the study's bioinformatics: Nucleated cell counts per sample were estimated from amplification of reference gene primers within the assay. Sequence reads were collapsed and filtered to measure the absolute abundance of every unique TCRbeta CDR3 rearrangement. For each sample, productive Simpson clonality was calculated by taking the square root of Simpson's diversity index across productive rearrangements. The table comes from immuneACCESS by way of TCRdb, which keeps in-frame sequences with V and J called. Part of the clones is missing from these tables; in studies checked, under half for an unresolved V gene and the rest for unknown reasons. The V and J calls and clone size were taken over from that table, and D and trimming were inferred from the DNA. The sample table records about 110,000 clones; 75% to 85% of these occur just once. The ten biggest clones cover more than 5.5% of the sample.

Trimmed from V: 5 bases; trimmed from J: 8 bases; junction bases lacking a gene match: 7. Sequences SGHTS (CDR1) and YDEGEE (CDR2) are obtained from the germline V gene. From its cysteine to its phenylalanine, the CDR3 spans 15 amino acids. The DNA shown is the 45-base CDR3, in frame from base 1. The data derive from a study of blood T cell repertoires in COVID-19 (dated by TCRdb to the early 2020s). Context from the whole study: Collaborator samples came from the United States, Italy and Spain and covered acute and convalescent phases of COVID-19. The material from the prospective study consisted of cDNA or gDNA derived from T cells, B-cell-depleted T cells, or PBMCs. The dataset comprised deeply sampled blood TCRbeta repertoires from subjects exposed to, actively infected with, or recovered from COVID-19. The repertoires were released in a freely available public database intended as a resource for research on the immune response to SARS-CoV-2. The samples were drawn from two sources: the first 160 participants of the ongoing ImmuneRACE study, and 950 to 1,500 subjects contributed by 6 global collaborators. Nearly every sample came with metadata listing a de-identified subject ID, COVID-19 status, age in years and sex. HLA class I and class II types, where available, came from metadata supplied by the sample provider rather than from assay-based typing.

One collaborating source in Seattle enrolled patients during active infection and followed them longitudinally through the course of disease. Whole blood was collected in K2EDTA tubes by collaborating institutions according to the institutions' own protocols. Collaborator samples were shipped for TCRbeta analysis as frozen whole blood, isolated PBMCs, or DNA extracted from either sample type. The investigation overall reported the following: How much clinical and demographic metadata was included differed by source and by participant, and the metadata was provided uncurated.

This sequence was found in an elderly man with COVID-19, enrolled during active disease. The chain joins TRBV5-8 to TRBJ1-4; TRBD1 fits 12 bases in the junction. Sample: peripheral blood. The CDR3 protein is CASSPGQGAYEKLFF. In nucleotide form, the sequence is TGTGCCAGCAGTCCGGGACAGGGGGCGTACGAAAAACTGTTTTTT.